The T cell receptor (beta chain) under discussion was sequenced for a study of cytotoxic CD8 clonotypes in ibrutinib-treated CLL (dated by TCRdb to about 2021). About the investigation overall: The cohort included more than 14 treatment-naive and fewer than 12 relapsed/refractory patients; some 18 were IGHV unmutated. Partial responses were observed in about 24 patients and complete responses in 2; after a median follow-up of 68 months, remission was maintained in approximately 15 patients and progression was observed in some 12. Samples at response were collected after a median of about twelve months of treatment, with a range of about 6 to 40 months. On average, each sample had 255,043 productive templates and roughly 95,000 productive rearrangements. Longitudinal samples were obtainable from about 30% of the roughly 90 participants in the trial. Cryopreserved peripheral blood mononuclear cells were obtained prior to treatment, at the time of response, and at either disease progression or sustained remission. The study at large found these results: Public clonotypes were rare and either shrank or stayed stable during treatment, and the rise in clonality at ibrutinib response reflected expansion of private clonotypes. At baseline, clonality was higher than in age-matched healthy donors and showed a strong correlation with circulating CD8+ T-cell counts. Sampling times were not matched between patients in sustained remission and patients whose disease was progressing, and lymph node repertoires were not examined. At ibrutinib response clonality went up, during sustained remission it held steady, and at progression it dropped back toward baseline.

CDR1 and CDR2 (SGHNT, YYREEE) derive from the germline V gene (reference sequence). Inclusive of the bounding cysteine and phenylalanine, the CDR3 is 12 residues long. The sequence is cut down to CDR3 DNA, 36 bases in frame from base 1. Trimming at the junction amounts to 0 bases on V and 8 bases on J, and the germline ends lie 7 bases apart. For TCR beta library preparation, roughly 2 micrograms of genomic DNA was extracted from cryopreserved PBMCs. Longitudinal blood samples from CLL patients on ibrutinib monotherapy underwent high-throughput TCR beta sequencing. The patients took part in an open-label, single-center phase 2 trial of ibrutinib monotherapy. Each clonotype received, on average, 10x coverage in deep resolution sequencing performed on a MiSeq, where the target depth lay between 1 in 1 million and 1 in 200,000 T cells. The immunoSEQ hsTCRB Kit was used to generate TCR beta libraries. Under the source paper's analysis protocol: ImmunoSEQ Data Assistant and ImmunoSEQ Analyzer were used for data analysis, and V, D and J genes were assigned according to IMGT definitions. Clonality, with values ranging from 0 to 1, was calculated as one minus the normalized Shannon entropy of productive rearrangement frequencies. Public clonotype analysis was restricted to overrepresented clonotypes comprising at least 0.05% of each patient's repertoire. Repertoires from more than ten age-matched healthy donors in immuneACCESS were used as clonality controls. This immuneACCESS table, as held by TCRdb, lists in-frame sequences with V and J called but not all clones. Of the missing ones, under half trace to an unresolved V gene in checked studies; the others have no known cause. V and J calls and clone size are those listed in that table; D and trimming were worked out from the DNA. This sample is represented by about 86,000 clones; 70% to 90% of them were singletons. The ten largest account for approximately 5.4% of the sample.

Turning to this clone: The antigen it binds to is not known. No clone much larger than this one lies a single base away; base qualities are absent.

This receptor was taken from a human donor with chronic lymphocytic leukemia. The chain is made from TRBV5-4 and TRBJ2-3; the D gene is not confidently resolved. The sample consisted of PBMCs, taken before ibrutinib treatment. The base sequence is TGTGCCAGCAGCTTGGACGCCGGTACGCAGTATTTT. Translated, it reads CASSLDAGTQYF.